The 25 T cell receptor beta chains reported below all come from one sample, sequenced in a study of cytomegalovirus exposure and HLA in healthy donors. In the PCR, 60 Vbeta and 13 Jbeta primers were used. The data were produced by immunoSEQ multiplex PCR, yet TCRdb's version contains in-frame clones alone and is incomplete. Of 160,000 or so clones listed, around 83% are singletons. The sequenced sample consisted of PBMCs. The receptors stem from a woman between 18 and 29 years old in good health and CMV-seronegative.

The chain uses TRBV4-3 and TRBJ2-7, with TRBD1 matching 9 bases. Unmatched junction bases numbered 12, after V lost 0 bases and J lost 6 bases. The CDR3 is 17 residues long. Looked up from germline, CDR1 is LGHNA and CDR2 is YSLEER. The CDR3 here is CASSQEAGDRASGEQYF. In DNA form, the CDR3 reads TGCGCCAGCAGCCAAGAGGCGGGGGACAGGGCGTCGGGCGAGCAGTACTTC.

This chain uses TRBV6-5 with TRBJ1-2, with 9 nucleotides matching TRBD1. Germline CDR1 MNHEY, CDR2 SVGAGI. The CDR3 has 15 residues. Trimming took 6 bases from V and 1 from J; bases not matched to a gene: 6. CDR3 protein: CASRADRGFNYGYTF. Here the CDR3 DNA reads TGTGCCAGCAGAGCTGACAGGGGGTTTAACTATGGCTACACCTTC.

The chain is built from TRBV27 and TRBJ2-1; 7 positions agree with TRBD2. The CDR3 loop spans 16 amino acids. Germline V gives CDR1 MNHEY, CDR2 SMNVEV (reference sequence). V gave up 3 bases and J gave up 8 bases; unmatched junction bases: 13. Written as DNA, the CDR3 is TGTGCCAGCAGTTTTAGTTCGGGACTAATGATCTATGAGCAGTTCTTC. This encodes CASSFSSGLMIYEQFF.

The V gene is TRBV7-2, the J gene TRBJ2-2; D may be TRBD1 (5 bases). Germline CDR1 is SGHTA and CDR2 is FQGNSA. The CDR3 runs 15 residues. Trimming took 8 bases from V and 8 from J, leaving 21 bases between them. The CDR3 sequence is CASGKIQDGTGELFF. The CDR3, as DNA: TGTGCCAGCGGAAAGATACAGGATGGTACTGGGGAGCTGTTTTTT.

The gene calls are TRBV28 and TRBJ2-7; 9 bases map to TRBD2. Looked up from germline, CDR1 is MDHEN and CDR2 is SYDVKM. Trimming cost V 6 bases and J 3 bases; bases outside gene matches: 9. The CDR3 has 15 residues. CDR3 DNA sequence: TGTGCCAGCAGCTCCCCACCTAGCGGGGACTACGAGCAGTACTTC. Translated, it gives CASSSPPSGDYEQYF.

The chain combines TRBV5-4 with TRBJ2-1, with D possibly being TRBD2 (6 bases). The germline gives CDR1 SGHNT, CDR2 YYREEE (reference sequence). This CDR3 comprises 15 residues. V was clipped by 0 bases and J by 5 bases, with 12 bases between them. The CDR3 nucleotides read TGTGCCAGCAGCTTGGCTCGGGGGTCACACAATGAGCAGTTCTTC. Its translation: CASSLARGSHNEQFF.

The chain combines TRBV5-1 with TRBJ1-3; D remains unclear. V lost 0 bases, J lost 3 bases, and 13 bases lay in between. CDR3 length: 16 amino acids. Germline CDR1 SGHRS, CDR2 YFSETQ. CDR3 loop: CASSLAPRSNGNTIYF. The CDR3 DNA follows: TGCGCCAGCAGCTTGGCCCCACGAAGCAATGGAAACACCATATATTTT.

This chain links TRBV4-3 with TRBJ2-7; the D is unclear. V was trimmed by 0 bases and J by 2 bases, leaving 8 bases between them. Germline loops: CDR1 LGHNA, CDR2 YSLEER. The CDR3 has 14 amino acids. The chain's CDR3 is CASSQDLIAYEQYF. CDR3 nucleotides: TGCGCCAGCAGCCAAGATCTAATTGCCTACGAGCAGTACTTC.

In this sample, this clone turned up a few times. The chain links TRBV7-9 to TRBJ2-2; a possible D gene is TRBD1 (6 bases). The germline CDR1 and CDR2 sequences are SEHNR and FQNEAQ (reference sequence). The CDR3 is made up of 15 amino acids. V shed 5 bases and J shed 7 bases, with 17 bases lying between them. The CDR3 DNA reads TGTGCCAGCAGCGCATCGGGACACCCCGGCGGGGAGCTGTTTTTT. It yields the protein CASSASGHPGGELFF.

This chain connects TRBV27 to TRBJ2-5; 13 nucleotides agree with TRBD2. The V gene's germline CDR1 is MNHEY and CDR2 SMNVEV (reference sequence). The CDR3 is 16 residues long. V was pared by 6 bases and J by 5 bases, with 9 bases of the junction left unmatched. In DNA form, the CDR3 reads TGTGCCAGCAGGGCGACTAGCGGGGGGCCGGGGGAGACCCAGTACTTC. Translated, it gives CASRATSGGPGETQYF.

The chain's CDR3 is CASSKGQRIYNSPLHF. CDR3 nucleotides: TGTGCCAGCAGTAAGGGACAGAGGATTTATAATTCACCCCTCCACTTT. V is TRBV28 and J is TRBJ1-6, with TRBD1 matching over 7 bases. The length of the CDR3 is 16 residues. CDR1 MDHEN and CDR2 SYDVKM come from the germline V gene. The ends lost 5 bases at V and 4 bases at J; junction bases unmatched: 8.

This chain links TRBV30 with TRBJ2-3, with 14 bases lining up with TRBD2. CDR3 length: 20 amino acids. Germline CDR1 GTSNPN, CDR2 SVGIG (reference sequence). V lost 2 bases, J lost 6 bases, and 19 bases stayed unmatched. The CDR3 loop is CAWSPGRTSGRPSRRDTQYF. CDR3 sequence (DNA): TGTGCCTGGAGTCCAGGGAGGACTAGCGGGAGGCCTTCGAGGAGGGATACGCAGTATTTT.

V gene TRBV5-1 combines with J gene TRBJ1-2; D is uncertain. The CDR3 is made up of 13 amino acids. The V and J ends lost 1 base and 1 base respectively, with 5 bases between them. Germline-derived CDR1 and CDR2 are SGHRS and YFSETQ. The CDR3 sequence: CASSLTDNYGYTF. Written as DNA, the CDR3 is TGCGCCAGCAGCTTGACAGATAACTATGGCTACACCTTC. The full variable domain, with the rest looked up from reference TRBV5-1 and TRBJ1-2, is KAGVTQTPRYLIKTRGQQVTLSCSPISGHRSVSWYQQTPGQGLQFLFEYFSETQRNKGNFPGRFSGRQFSNSRSEMNVSTLELGDSALYLCASSLTDNYGYTFGSGTRLTVV.

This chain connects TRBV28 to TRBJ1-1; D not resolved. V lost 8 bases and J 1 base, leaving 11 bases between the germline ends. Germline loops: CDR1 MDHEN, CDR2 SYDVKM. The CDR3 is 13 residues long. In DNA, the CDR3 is TGTGCCAGCCGCGGGCACCAGAACACTGAAGCTTTCTTT. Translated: CASRGHQNTEAFF.

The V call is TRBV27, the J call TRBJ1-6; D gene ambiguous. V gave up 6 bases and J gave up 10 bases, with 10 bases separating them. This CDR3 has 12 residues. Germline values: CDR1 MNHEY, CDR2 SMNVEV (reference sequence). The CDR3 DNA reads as TGTGCCAGCAGGGGAGAACGGTCACCCCTCCACTTT. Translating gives CASRGERSPLHF.

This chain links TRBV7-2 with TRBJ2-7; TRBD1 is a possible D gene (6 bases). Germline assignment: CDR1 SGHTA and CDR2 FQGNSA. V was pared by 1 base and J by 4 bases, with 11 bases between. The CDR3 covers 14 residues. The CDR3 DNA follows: TGTGCCAGCAGCTTAGAGCAGGGGTCATACGAGCAGTACTTC. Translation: CASSLEQGSYEQYF.

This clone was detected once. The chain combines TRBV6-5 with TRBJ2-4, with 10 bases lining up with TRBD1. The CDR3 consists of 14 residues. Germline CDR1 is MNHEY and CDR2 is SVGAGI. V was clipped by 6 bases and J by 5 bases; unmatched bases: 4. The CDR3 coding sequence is TGTGCCAGCAGGGTCGGGACAGGGGAAAACATTCAGTACTTC. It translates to CASRVGTGENIQYF.

This chain's CDR3 is CASSLRDSLYGYTF. DNA for the CDR3: TGTGCCAGCAGCTTACGGGACAGCCTCTATGGCTACACCTTC. This chain uses TRBV7-9 with TRBJ1-2; the match to TRBD1 covers 7 bases. V lost 2 bases, J lost 4 bases, and 4 bases stayed unmatched. This CDR3 is built from 14 residues. Germline V CDR1 and CDR2: SEHNR, FQNEAQ (reference sequence).

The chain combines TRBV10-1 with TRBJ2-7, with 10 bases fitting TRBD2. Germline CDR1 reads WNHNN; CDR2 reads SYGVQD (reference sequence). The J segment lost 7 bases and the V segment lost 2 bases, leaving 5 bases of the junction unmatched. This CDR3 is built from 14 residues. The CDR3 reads CASSEGTSAGEQYF. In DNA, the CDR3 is TGCGCCAGCAGTGAGGGGACTAGCGCCGGGGAGCAGTACTTC.

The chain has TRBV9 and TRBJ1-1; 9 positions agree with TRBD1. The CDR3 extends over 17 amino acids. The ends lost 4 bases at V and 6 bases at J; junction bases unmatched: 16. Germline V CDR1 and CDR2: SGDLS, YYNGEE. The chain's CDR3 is CASSPGQGGRAYSEAFF. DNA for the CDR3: TGTGCCAGCAGCCCGGGACAGGGAGGAAGGGCTTACTCTGAAGCTTTCTTT.

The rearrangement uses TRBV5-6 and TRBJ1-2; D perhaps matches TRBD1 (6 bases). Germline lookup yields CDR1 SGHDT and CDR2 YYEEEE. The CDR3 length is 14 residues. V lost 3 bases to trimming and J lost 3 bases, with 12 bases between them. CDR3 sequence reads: CASSYTTGYYGYTF. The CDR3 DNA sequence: TGTGCCAGCAGCTATACTACAGGGTACTATGGCTACACCTTC.

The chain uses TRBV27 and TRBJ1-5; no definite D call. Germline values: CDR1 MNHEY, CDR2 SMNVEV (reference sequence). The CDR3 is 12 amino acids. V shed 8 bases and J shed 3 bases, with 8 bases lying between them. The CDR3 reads CASGPFNQPQHF. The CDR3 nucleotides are TGTGCCAGCGGGCCCTTCAATCAGCCCCAGCATTTT.

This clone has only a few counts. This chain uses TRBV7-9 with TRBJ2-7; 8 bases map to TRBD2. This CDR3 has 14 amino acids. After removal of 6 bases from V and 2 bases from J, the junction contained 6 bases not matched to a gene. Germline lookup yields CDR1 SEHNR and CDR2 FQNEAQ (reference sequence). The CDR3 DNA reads TGTGCCAGCAGGGTTAGCGGGGATACCTACGAGCAGTACTTC. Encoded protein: CASRVSGDTYEQYF. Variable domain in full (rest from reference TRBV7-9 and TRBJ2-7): DTGVSQNPRHKITKRGQNVTFRCDPISEHNRLYWYRQTLGQGPEFLTYFQNEAQLEKSRLLSDRFSAERPKGSFSTLEIQRTEQGDSAMYLCASRVSGDTYEQYFGPGTRLTVT.

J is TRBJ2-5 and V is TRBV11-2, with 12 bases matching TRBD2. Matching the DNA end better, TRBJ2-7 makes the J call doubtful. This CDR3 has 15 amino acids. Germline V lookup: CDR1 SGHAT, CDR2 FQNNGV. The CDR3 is CASSLTTSGGYEQYF. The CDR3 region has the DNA TGTGCCAGCAGCTTAACTACTAGCGGGGGGTACGAGCAGTACTTC.

CDR3 residues: CAWSVSDPPSGGYTF. Here the CDR3 DNA reads TGTGCCTGGAGTGTTAGTGACCCGCCTTCGGGTGGCTACACCTTC. This chain uses TRBV30 with TRBJ1-2; D gene uncertain. The germline V gene has CDR1 GTSNPN and CDR2 SVGIG (reference sequence). V shed 0 bases and J shed 7 bases, with 18 bases lying between them. The CDR3 spans 15 residues. Supplemented by reference TRBV30 and TRBJ1-2, the full variable domain reads SQTIHQWPATLVQPVGSPLSLECTVEGTSNPNLYWYRQAAGRGLQLLFYSVGIGQISSEVPQNLSASRPQDRQFILSSKKLLLSDSGFYLCAWSVSDPPSGGYTFGSGTRLTVV.